This is a list of T cell receptor beta chains from one sample in a study of PD-1 blockade in classical Hodgkin lymphoma. The table came from immunoSEQ multiplex PCR; TCRdb's copy has only in-frame clones and leaves some out. The sample carries tens of thousands of clones, about four fifths recorded once. The material was peripheral blood mononuclear cells (PBMCs), obtained before the fourth cycle of nivolumab. The receptors shown here come from a human donor with classical Hodgkin lymphoma. Both conserved end residues are part of each CDR3. Fields, in order: clone size, CDR3 length, D gene, J gene, V gene, CDR3 DNA, CDR3 protein. A D gene is named only where the DNA matches it firmly. Some rows mark clone size as missing; the rest say once, few, many or name a class of expanded clone.

size: few; length: 12; D: NA; J: TRBJ2-5; V: TRBV6-5; DNA: TGTGCCAGCAGTTCTCTATCGGGGACCCAGTACTTC; CDR3: CASSSLSGTQYF
size: NA; length: 15; D: TRBD2; J: TRBJ2-2; V: TRBV7-2; DNA: TGTGCCAGCAGCGGGACTAGCGGGAGAACCGGGGAGCTGTTTTTT; CDR3: CASSGTSGRTGELFF
size: once; length: 15; D: TRBD1; J: TRBJ2-3; V: TRBV5-1; DNA: TGCGCCAGCAGCGGGACAGGGGCCAGCACAGATACGCAGTATTTT; CDR3: CASSGTGASTDTQYF
size: few; length: 14; D: NA; J: TRBJ2-3; V: TRBV19; DNA: TGTGCCAGTAGTGGGCTTGGGGGCACAGATACGCAGTATTTT; CDR3: CASSGLGGTDTQYF
size: NA; length: 16; D: NA; J: TRBJ2-5; V: TRBV15; DNA: TGTGCCACCAGCAGAGATCTAGGAAGGGGATCAGAGACCCAGTACTTC; CDR3: CATSRDLGRGSETQYF
size: NA; length: 16; D: NA; J: TRBJ1-3; V: TRBV5-4; DNA: TGTGCCAGCAGCTCCGATGCTGAGGACACGGGAAACACCATATATTTT; CDR3: CASSSDAEDTGNTIYF
size: NA; length: 13; D: NA; J: TRBJ1-4; V: TRBV27; DNA: TGTGCCAGCAAGGCTAGGACTAATGAAAAACTGTTTTTT; CDR3: CASKARTNEKLFF
size: once; length: 15; D: NA; J: TRBJ1-3; V: TRBV19; DNA: TGTGCCAGTAGTGCCCCAGGGAGGCGAGAGAACACCATATATTTT; CDR3: CASSAPGRRENTIYF
size: NA; length: 11; D: NA; J: TRBJ1-2; V: TRBV5-6; DNA: TGTGCCAGCCGAAAGACCTATGGCTACACCTTC; CDR3: CASRKTYGYTF
size: NA; length: 15; D: NA; J: TRBJ2-1; V: TRBV19; DNA: TGTGCCAGTAGTACCCGGAGGAGCTCCTACAATGAGCAGTTCTTC; CDR3: CASSTRRSSYNEQFF
size: NA; length: 8; D: NA; J: TRBJ2-7; V: TRBV21-1; DNA: TGTGCCCCGGCCGAGCAGTACTTC; CDR3: CAPAEQYF
size: NA; length: 16; D: NA; J: TRBJ2-3; V: TRBV7-9; DNA: TGTGCCAGCAGCTTTCGGGTGGGAACTAGCACAGATACGCAGTATTTT; CDR3: CASSFRVGTSTDTQYF
size: once; length: 16; D: NA; J: TRBJ1-5; V: TRBV7-9; DNA: TGTGCCAGCAGCTCTAGTACGGGGGCTTGGGGTCAGCCCCAGCATTTT; CDR3: CASSSSTGAWGQPQHF
size: once; length: 14; D: TRBD1; J: TRBJ2-3; V: TRBV9; DNA: TGTGCCAGCAGCATTCGACAGGGGGTGGATACGCAGTATTTT; CDR3: CASSIRQGVDTQYF
size: NA; length: 16; D: NA; J: TRBJ1-5; V: TRBV7-8; DNA: TGTGCCAGCAGCTTAGAATGGAACGCAGCACTTTCGCCCCAGCATTTT; CDR3: CASSLEWNAALSPQHF
size: NA; length: 12; D: NA; J: TRBJ2-7; V: TRBV2; DNA: TGTGCCAGCACCGACAGCATCTACGAGCAGTACTTC; CDR3: CASTDSIYEQYF
size: once; length: 19; D: TRBD1; J: TRBJ2-6; V: TRBV5-1; DNA: TGCGCCAGCAGCTTGGCAGCGGGACAGGGAAGATCTGGGGCCAACGTCCTGACTTTC; CDR3: CASSLAAGQGRSGANVLTF